The entry below gives a single TCR beta chain sequence along with its context. CDR1 is MGHRA, CDR2 YSYEKL, per germline. Trimming took 6 bases from V and 8 from J; bases not matched to a gene: 9. The CDR3 has 13 amino acids. These data are taken from a study of shared clonotypes between healthy human individuals. In the authors' workflow: In the immunoSEQ data, sequences were junction-only and lacked quality scores, so filtering differed. The table came from immunoSEQ multiplex PCR; TCRdb's copy has only in-frame clones and leaves some out. The V and J calls and the clone size are those of that table, but D and trimming were determined from the DNA. The sample shows approximately 1.9 million clones, about 93% of them seen only once. Naive-designated CD8 cells lacked CD45RO, were positively enriched for CCR7, and omitted terminally differentiated effector memory CD45RA+ cells.

The sequence derives from a man between 18 and 35 years old in good health. Some clones in this sample may be carry-over from other donors' samples. The rearrangement links TRBV4-1 to TRBJ1-1; 7 bases map to TRBD1. The sample consisted of naive CD8+ T cells from PBMCs. CDR3 region: CASRGPDRAEAFF. Here the CDR3 DNA reads TGCGCCAGCAGGGGACCAGACAGGGCCGAAGCTTTCTTT.